This TCR beta chain is drawn from a study of blood T cell repertoires in COVID-19. Study as a whole: COVID-19 samples collected from the United States, Italy and Spain covered acute and convalescent phases.

The CDR3 contains 15 residues. Trimming at V came to 4 bases and at J to 4 bases, leaving 5 bases not matched to a gene. Per germline, CDR1 SGHDN and CDR2 FVKESK. TCRdb keeps only in-frame clones here, not all; method: immunoSEQ multiplex PCR. This table has around 260,000 clones, roughly 80% appearing once. The J gene is TRBJ2-1, the V gene TRBV14, with 9 bases matching TRBD2. Sequenced sample: peripheral blood. This receptor was taken from a man aged 60-69 years who had recovered from COVID-19. The CDR3 DNA follows: TGTGCCAGCAGCCGAACTAGCGGGTGGTACAATGAGCAGTTCTTC. Amino acid sequence: CASSRTSGWYNEQFF.